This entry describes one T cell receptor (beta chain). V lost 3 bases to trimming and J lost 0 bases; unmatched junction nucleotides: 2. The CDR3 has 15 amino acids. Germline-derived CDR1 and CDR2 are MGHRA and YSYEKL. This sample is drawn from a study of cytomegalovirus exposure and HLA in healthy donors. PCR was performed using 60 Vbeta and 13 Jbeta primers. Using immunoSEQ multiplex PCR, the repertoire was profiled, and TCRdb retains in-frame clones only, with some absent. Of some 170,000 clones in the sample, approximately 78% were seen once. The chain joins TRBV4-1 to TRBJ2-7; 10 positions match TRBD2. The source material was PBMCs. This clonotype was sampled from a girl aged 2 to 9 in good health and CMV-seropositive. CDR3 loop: CASSQGLASSYEQYF. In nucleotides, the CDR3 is TGCGCCAGCAGCCAGGGACTAGCGAGCTCCTACGAGCAGTACTTC.